The 17 T cell receptor beta chains listed next were all sequenced from one sample in a study of T-cell reconstitution after alpha-beta-depleted transplantation in children (dated by TCRdb to 2016 to 2017). Receptors were amplified or captured by PCR. The sequencer was an Illumina HiSeq 2500. TCR libraries were prepared with molecular barcoding, using unique molecular identifiers to normalize TCRbeta repertoire quantification. TCRdb passed the public sequencing reads through fastp at Q25 and MiXCR, retaining productive beta sequences. Each record represents a unique CDR3 protein, reported with the most common genes and DNA among its rows. A total of about 640,000 distinct CDR3 sequences appear in this sample, over 15% of them only once. The ten largest clones represent 0.85% to 1.3% of the sample. This specimen consisted of PBMCs from the stem cell graft donor, obtained from the stem cell graft. These receptors were taken from a human donor who donated a stem cell graft to a child with acute myeloid leukemia.

This clonotype appeared many times. The V and J genes are TRBV29-1 and TRBJ2-7; D gene uncertain. There are 12 residues in the CDR3. V lost 4 bases and J 3 bases, leaving 10 bases between the germline ends. Looked up from germline, CDR1 is SQVTM and CDR2 is ANQGSEA. The chain's CDR3 is CSVAPQNYEQYF. As DNA, the CDR3 is TGCAGCGTTGCCCCCCAGAACTACGAGCAGTACTTC.

This clonotype was picked up many times. This chain uses TRBV12-3 or TRBV12-4 with TRBJ2-1; D is perhaps TRBD2 (5 bases). The CDR3 has 14 amino acids. Trimming removed 6 bases at V and 6 bases at J, with 15 bases between. DNA for the CDR3: TGTGCCAGCAGCCCCGGGGTAGCAGGCAATGAGCAGTTCTTC. Translated, it gives CASSPGVAGNEQFF.

The chain joins TRBV11-2 to TRBJ2-1; the match to TRBD2 covers 15 bases. The CDR3 is made up of 20 amino acids. From germline, CDR1 is SGHAT and CDR2 FQNNGV. V was clipped by 1 base and J by 1 base; unmatched bases: 8. Written as DNA, the CDR3 is TGTGCCAGCAGCTTAGTTGCGGGACTAGCGGGGGGTGGGTCCTACAATGAGCAGTTCTTC. The encoded protein is CASSLVAGLAGGGSYNEQFF.

The rearrangement uses TRBV15 and TRBJ1-2; D remains unclear. Germline V gene data show CDR1 as LNHNV and CDR2 as YYDKDF (reference sequence). The CDR3 spans 15 residues. The V end was cut by 3 bases, the J end by 3 bases, with 14 bases between. DNA for the CDR3: TGTGCCACCAGCAGCGCGGGAAGCACCCACTATGGCTACACCTTC. Translating gives CATSSAGSTHYGYTF.

This clonotype was observed many times. The J gene is TRBJ2-7, the V gene TRBV9; D possibly matches TRBD1 or TRBD2 (5 bases each). The V end was cut by 8 bases, the J end by 7 bases, with 22 bases between. The CDR3 contains 14 residues. CDR1 SGDLS and CDR2 YYNGEE come from the germline V gene. The CDR3 DNA follows: TGTGCCAGGATGTTGGGGCAGGCGGGTGAGGAGCAGTACGTC. Its translation: CARMLGQAGEEQYV.

This clonotype has just a few counts. The gene calls are TRBV4-3 and TRBJ2-1; either TRBD1 or TRBD2 may supply D (5 bases each). The V end was cut by 1 base, the J end by 9 bases, with 10 bases between. The V gene's germline CDR1 is LGHNA and CDR2 YSLEER. The CDR3 has 13 amino acids. CDR3 sequence: CASSQAGQGEQFF. DNA of the CDR3: TGCGCCAGCAGCCAAGCGGGGCAGGGTGAGCAGTTCTTC.

This clonotype has a count of ten or more. The chain is built from TRBV7-2 and TRBJ2-3; TRBD2 is a possible D gene (5 bases). Trimming removed 4 bases at V and 6 bases at J, with 20 bases between. The CDR3 has 16 amino acids. In germline, CDR1 is SGHTA, CDR2 FQGNSA. In DNA, the CDR3 is TGTGCCAGCAGCTCGAGGGTGCAGGACCTTAGCGATACGCAGTATTTT. Protein sequence: CASSSRVQDLSDTQYF.

Turning to this clonotype: A much larger clone lies one base from this, so it may be a read error. The chain links TRBV7-3 to TRBJ2-1; possible D gene TRBD2, 6 bases. The V end was cut by 2 bases, the J end by 0 bases, with 11 bases between. The length of the CDR3 is 16 residues. Germline V gene data show CDR1 as SGHTA and CDR2 as FQGTGA. This CDR3 is CASSLVGRSSYNEQFF. The CDR3 DNA follows: TGTGCCAGCAGCTTAGTGGGGAGGAGCTCCTACAATGAGCAGTTCTTC.

This clonotype has a handful of counts. This sequence joins TRBV15 and TRBJ1-1; no clear D. Germline V gives CDR1 LNHNV, CDR2 YYDKDF (reference sequence). Trimming stripped 0 bases from V and 11 bases from J, with 16 bases between. The CDR3 spans 14 residues. The chain's CDR3 is CATSRDRPGDEAFF. CDR3 bases: TGTGCCACCAGCAGAGATCGGCCAGGTGATGAGGCTTTCTTT.

This clonotype was counted only a few times. The chain uses TRBV29-1 and TRBJ1-3; weak D call: TRBD1 (6 bases). V lost 5 bases and J lost 8, with 16 bases in between. The V gene's germline CDR1 is SQVTM and CDR2 ANQGSEA. The CDR3 runs to 13 residues. Here the CDR3 DNA reads TGCAGCGTTCAAACAGGGTCTGCGGACACCATATATTTT. This encodes CSVQTGSADTIYF.

The rearrangement uses TRBV4-1 and TRBJ2-7, with 9 bases lining up with TRBD1. There are 17 residues in the CDR3. With 3 bases clipped from V and 1 base from J, the junction kept 10 bases outside the gene matches. Looked up from germline, CDR1 is MGHRA and CDR2 is YSYEKL. The CDR3 spells CASSQGYTGGMSYEQYV. As DNA, the CDR3 is TGCGCCAGCAGCCAGGGTTATACAGGGGGCATGTCCTACGAGCAGTACGTC.

This clonotype has a count of ten or more. The chain joins TRBV20-1 to TRBJ1-1; unclear D gene. The CDR3 is 14 amino acids. Germline V gene lookup returns CDR1 DFQATT and CDR2 SNEGSKA (reference sequence). V lost 3 bases to trimming and J lost 1 base, with 12 bases between them. The CDR3 here is CSASLPQGNTEAFF. CDR3 nucleotides: TGCAGTGCTAGTTTGCCGCAAGGGAACACTGAAGCTTTCTTT.

V and J are TRBV2 and TRBJ1-1, with D possibly TRBD1 on 5 matching bases. There are 13 residues in the CDR3. Trimming took off 5 bases at V and 0 bases at J, with 7 bases between the two ends. Looked up from germline, CDR1 is SNHLY and CDR2 is FYNNEI. CDR3 amino acids: CASSRDVNTEAFF. CDR3 bases: TGTGCCAGCAGTAGGGACGTGAACACTGAAGCTTTCTTT.

This clonotype came up a few times. J is TRBJ2-1 and V is TRBV6-1, with TRBD2 identical over 9 bases. From germline, CDR1 is MNHNS and CDR2 SASEGT. CDR3 length: 17 residues. V trimming: 0 bases; J trimming: 8 bases; junction bases outside the gene matches: 11. CDR3 protein: CASSEAVKSGGWHEQFF. The DNA for the CDR3 is TGTGCCAGCAGTGAAGCGGTTAAGAGCGGGGGGTGGCATGAGCAGTTCTTC.

This clonotype was counted at least ten times. The rearrangement joins TRBV20-1 to TRBJ2-7; possibly TRBD1 for D (5 bases). Germline V gives CDR1 DFQATT, CDR2 SNEGSKA (reference sequence). The V and J ends lost 4 bases and 0 bases respectively, with 10 bases between them. This CDR3 contains 13 residues. Written as DNA, the CDR3 is TGCAGTGCTACGGCCGACAGCTCCTACGAGCAGTACTTC. Translated: CSATADSSYEQYF.

This clonotype was observed a few times. The chain joins TRBV24-1 to TRBJ2-1; 8 bases fit TRBD2. V shed 2 bases, J shed 8 bases, and the junction held 13 bases outside the gene matches. The CDR3 has 17 amino acids. Germline CDR1 and CDR2: KGHDR and SFDVKD. CDR3 nucleotides: TGTGCCACCAGTGATTCACCTCCGGGACTAGTAAGCGATGAGCAGTTCTTC. Protein: CATSDSPPGLVSDEQFF.

The chain uses TRBV12-3 or TRBV12-4 and TRBJ1-4; unclear D gene. The CDR3 extends over 14 amino acids. V was clipped by 4 bases and J by 8 bases, with 14 bases between them. CDR3 residues: CASSYPGGEEKLFF. As DNA, the CDR3 is TGTGCCAGCAGTTATCCGGGAGGCGAGGAAAAACTGTTTTTT.